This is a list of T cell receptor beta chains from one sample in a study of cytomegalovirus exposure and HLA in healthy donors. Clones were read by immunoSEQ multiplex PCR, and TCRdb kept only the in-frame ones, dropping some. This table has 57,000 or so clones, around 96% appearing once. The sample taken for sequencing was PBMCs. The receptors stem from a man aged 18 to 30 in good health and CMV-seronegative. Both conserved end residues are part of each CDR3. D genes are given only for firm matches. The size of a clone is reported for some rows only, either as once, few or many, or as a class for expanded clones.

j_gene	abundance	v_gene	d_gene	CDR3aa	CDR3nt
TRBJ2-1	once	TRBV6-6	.	CASSAESSYNEQFF	TGTGCCAGCAGTGCGGAGAGCTCCTACAATGAGCAGTTCTTC
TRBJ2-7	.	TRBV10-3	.	CAISRDRNYEQYF	TGTGCCATCAGCCGAGACAGGAACTACGAGCAGTACTTC
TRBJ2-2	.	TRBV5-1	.	CASSLALAGWVTGELFF	TGCGCCAGCAGCTTGGCCCTGGCAGGGTGGGTCACCGGGGAGCTGTTTTTT
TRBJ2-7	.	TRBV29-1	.	CSVVDGGVREQYF	TGCAGCGTTGTTGACGGAGGGGTACGCGAGCAGTACTTC
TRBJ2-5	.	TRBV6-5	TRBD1	CASTGGLETQYF	TGTGCCAGCACAGGGGGATTAGAGACCCAGTACTTC
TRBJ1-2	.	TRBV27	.	CASSSPGRSYGYTF	TGTGCCAGCAGTTCGCCAGGGAGGTCCTATGGCTACACCTTC
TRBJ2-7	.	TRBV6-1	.	CASRKTDSYEQYF	TGTGCCAGCAGAAAGACAGACTCCTACGAGCAGTACTTC
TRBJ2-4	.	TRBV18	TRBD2	CASSLRRTSGEDEAKNIQYF	TGTGCCAGCTCACTCCGGCGAACTAGCGGAGAGGACGAAGCCAAAAACATTCAGTACTTC
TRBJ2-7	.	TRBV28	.	CASRQVREYEQYF	TGTGCCAGCCGGCAGGTCAGAGAATACGAGCAGTACTTC
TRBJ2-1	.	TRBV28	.	CASRSVGASSYNEQFF	TGTGCCAGCAGATCCGTAGGGGCCAGCTCCTACAATGAGCAGTTCTTC
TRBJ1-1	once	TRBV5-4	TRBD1	CASSQTLTGMNTEAFF	TGTGCCAGCAGCCAGACCTTGACAGGGATGAACACTGAAGCTTTCTTT
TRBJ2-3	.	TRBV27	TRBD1	CASSPRQGADTQYF	TGTGCCAGCAGTCCTCGACAGGGGGCAGATACGCAGTATTTT
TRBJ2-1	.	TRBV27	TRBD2	CASSLSSSAGGDEQFF	TGTGCCAGCAGTTTATCGTCTAGCGCCGGGGGGGATGAGCAGTTCTTC
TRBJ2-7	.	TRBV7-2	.	CASSLSFQGGEQYF	TGTGCCAGCAGCTTAAGTTTTCAGGGTGGGGAGCAGTACTTC
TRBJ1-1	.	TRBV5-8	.	CASTTRVMARTEAFF	TGTGCCAGCACCACCCGGGTTATGGCTCGCACTGAAGCTTTCTTT
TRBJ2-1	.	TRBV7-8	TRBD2	CASSSSRFSSGRGAYNEQFF	TGTGCCAGCAGCTCTAGTCGGTTCTCGAGCGGGAGGGGGGCCTACAATGAGCAGTTCTTC
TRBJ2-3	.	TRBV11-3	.	CASSAAGTSTDTQYF	TGTGCCAGCAGCGCGGCGGGGACTAGCACAGATACGCAGTATTTT
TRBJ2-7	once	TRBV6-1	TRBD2	CASSTSRGSPYEQYF	TGTGCCAGCAGTACCAGTCGCGGGAGTCCCTACGAGCAGTACTTC
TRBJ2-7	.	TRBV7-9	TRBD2	CASSPKAGEYYEQYF	TGTGCCAGCAGCCCAAAAGCGGGGGAGTATTACGAGCAGTACTTC
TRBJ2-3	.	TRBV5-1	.	CASSLGERPLGTDTQYF	TGCGCCAGCAGCTTGGGCGAGCGCCCGTTGGGCACAGATACGCAGTATTTT
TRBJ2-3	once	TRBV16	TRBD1	CASSLLQGTSDTQYF	TGTGCCAGCAGCCTCTTACAGGGGACCTCAGATACGCAGTATTTT
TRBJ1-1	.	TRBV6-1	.	CASGRRGASEAFF	TGTGCCAGCGGTCGCCGGGGGGCCTCTGAAGCTTTCTTT
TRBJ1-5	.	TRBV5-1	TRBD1	CASSLGDRIDQPQHF	TGCGCCAGCAGCTTGGGGGACAGAATAGACCAGCCCCAGCATTTT
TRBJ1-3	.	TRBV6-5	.	CASSYGQGGNTIYF	TGTGCCAGCAGTTATGGCCAGGGGGGAAACACCATATATTTT
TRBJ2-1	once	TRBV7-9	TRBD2	CASSRGGFGNEQFF	TGTGCCAGCAGCCGCGGGGGGTTCGGGAATGAGCAGTTCTTC
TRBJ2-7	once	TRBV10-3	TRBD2	CAITAGTSNSYEQYF	TGTGCCATCACTGCCGGGACTAGCAACTCTTACGAGCAGTACTTC
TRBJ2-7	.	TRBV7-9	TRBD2	CASRNSGSAVEQYF	TGTGCCAGCAGAAATAGCGGGAGTGCTGTCGAGCAGTACTTC
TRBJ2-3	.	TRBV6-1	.	CASSFGDTQYF	TGTGCCAGCAGCTTCGGTGATACGCAGTATTTT
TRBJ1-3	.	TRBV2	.	CASKLDGHSGNTIYF	TGTGCCAGCAAACTGGACGGACACTCTGGAAACACCATATATTTT
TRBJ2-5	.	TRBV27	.	CASAALDTSEETQYF	TGTGCCAGTGCTGCGCTCGACACTTCTGAAGAGACCCAGTACTTC
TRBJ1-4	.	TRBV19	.	CASKLPGKEKLFF	TGTGCCAGTAAATTGCCGGGAAAAGAAAAACTGTTTTTT
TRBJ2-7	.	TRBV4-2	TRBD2	CASSQEWTSGAHYEQYF	TGTGCCAGCAGCCAAGAATGGACTAGCGGAGCCCACTACGAGCAGTACTTC
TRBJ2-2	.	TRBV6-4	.	CASSASTATGELFF	TGTGCCAGCAGTGCCAGTACAGCTACCGGGGAGCTGTTTTTT
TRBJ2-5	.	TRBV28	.	CASSRPRDTEETQYF	TGTGCCAGCAGTCGCCCTCGGGACACGGAGGAGACCCAGTACTTC
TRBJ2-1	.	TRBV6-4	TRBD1	CASLSRDRVNEQFF	TGTGCCAGCTTGTCCCGGGACAGGGTTAATGAGCAGTTCTTC
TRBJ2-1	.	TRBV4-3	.	CASSQDRLVVVGDEQFF	TGCGCCAGCAGCCAAGATAGACTAGTTGTTGTCGGCGATGAGCAGTTCTTC
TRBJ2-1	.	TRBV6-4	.	CASSEGGRDYNEQFF	TGTGCCAGCAGTGAGGGGGGGCGGGACTACAATGAGCAGTTCTTC
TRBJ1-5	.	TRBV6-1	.	CASSDSQGWQPQHF	TGTGCCAGCAGTGATTCTCAGGGTTGGCAGCCCCAGCATTTT
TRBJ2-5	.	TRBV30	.	CALGEGGGEETQYF	TGTGCCTTGGGAGAAGGGGGGGGAGAAGAGACCCAGTACTTC
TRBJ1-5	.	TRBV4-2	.	CASSQNSAGNQPQHF	TGTGCCAGCAGCCAAAATTCGGCCGGGAATCAGCCCCAGCATTTT
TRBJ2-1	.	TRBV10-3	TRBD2	CAISEIRSRTSGRTYNEQFF	TGTGCCATCAGTGAGATCCGATCCCGGACTAGCGGGAGGACCTACAATGAGCAGTTCTTC
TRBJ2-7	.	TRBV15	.	CATSRVGSANEQYF	TGTGCCACCAGCAGAGTAGGTAGCGCAAACGAGCAGTACTTC
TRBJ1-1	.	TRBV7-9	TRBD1	CASSFTGGPNTEAFF	TGTGCCAGCAGCTTTACAGGGGGCCCGAACACTGAAGCTTTCTTT
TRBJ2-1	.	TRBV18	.	CASSLVLGPSLYNEQFF	TGTGCCAGCTCACTCGTACTAGGTCCCTCTCTTTACAATGAGCAGTTCTTC
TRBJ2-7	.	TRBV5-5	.	CASSPDTGEREQYF	TGTGCCAGCAGCCCGGATACGGGAGAACGCGAGCAGTACTTC
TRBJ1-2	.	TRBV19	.	CASSMTGQGSYGYTF	TGTGCCAGTAGTATGACGGGACAAGGGTCCTATGGCTACACCTTC
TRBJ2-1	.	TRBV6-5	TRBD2	CASSPRLAPYNEQFF	TGTGCCAGCAGCCCCAGACTAGCGCCATACAATGAGCAGTTCTTC
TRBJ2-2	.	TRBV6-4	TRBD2	CASSRTSGGTGELFF	TGTGCCAGCAGCCGGACTAGCGGGGGCACCGGGGAGCTGTTTTTT
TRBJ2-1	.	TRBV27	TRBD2	CASSLAGGPNEQFF	TGTGCCAGCAGTTTAGCGGGAGGGCCCAATGAGCAGTTCTTC
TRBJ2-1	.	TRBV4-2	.	CASSQDPSTEQFF	TGTGCCAGCAGCCAAGATCCTAGCACTGAGCAGTTCTTC
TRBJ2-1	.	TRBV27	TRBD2	CASSLRGRLNEQFF	TGTGCCAGCAGTTTACGCGGGAGGCTAAATGAGCAGTTCTTC
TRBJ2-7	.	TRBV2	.	CASSGGGSYEQYF	TGTGCCAGCAGTGGAGGGGGTTCCTACGAGCAGTACTTC
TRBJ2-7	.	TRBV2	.	CASGRQEQYF	TGTGCCAGCGGGAGGCAAGAGCAGTACTTC
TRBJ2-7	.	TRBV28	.	CASKNHRDYEQYF	TGTGCCAGCAAGAACCACAGGGACTACGAGCAGTACTTC
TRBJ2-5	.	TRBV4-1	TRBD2	CASSQVLAGVQETQYF	TGCGCCAGCAGCCAAGTCCTAGCGGGGGTCCAAGAGACCCAGTACTTC
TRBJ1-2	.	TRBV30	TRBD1	CAWSGGGDYGYTF	TGTGCCTGGAGTGGAGGGGGCGACTATGGCTACACCTTC
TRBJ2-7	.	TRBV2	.	CASNDRSSYEQYF	TGTGCCAGCAACGACAGGAGTTCCTACGAGCAGTACTTC